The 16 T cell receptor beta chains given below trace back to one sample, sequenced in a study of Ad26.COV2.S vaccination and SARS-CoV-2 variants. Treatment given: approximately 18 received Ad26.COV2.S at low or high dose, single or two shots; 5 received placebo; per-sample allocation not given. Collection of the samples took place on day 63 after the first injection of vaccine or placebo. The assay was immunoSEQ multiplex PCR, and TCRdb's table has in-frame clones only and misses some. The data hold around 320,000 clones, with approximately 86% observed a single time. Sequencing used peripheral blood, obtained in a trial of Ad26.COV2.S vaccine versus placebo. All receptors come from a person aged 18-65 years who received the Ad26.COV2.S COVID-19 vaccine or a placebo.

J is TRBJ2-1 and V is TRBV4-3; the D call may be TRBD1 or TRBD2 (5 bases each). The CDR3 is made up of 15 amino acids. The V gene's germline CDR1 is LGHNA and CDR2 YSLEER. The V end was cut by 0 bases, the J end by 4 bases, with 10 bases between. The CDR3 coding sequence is TGCGCCAGCAGCCAAGATTGGGGGATTTACAATGAGCAGTTCTTC. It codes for CASSQDWGIYNEQFF.

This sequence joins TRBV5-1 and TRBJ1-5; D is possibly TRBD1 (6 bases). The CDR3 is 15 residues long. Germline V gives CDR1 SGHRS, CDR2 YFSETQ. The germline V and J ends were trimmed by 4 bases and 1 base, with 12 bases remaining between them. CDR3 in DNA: TGCGCCAGCAGCCCGGCAGGGGAGAGCAATCAGCCCCAGCATTTT. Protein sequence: CASSPAGESNQPQHF.

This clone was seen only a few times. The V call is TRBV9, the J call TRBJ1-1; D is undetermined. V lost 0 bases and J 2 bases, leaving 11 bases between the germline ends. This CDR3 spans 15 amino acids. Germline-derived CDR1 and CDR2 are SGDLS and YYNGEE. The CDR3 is CASSVGLGRNTEAFF. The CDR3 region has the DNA TGTGCCAGCAGCGTAGGGCTAGGGAGAAACACTGAAGCTTTCTTT.

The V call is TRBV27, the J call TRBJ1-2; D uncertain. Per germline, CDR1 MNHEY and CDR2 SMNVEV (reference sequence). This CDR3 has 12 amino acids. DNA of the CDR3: TGTGTTAGGACCAAAGGTAACTATGGCTACACCTTC. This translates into CVRTKGNYGYTF.

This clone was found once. Here the CDR3 DNA reads TGTGCCAGCAGCCCGATGCCCATAGAGGCAGGTACGCAGTATTTT. It specifies CASSPMPIEAGTQYF. This chain uses TRBV5-6 with TRBJ2-3, with unresolved D. The V end lost 4 bases, the J end lost 8 bases, and 20 bases lay between the germline ends. The CDR3 runs to 15 residues. CDR1 SGHDT and CDR2 YYEEEE come from the germline V gene.

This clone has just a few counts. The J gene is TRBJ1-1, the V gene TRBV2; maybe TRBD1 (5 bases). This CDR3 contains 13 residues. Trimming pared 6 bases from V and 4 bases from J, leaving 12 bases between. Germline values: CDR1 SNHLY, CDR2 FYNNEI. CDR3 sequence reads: CASSRGEGTEAFF. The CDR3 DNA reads TGTGCCAGCAGCCGGGGGGAGGGCACTGAAGCTTTCTTT.

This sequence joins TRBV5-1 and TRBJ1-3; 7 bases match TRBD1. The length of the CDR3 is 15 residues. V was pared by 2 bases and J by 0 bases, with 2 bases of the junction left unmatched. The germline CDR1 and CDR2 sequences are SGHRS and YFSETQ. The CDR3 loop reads CASSFGDSSGNTIYF. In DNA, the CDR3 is TGCGCCAGCAGCTTTGGGGACAGCTCTGGAAACACCATATATTTT.

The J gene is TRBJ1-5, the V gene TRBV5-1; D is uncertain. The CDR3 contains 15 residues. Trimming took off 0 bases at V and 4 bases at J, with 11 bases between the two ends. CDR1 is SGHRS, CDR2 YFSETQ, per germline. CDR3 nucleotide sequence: TGCGCCAGCAGCTTGGTGGGTTCTAGGAATCAGCCCCAGCATTTT. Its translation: CASSLVGSRNQPQHF.

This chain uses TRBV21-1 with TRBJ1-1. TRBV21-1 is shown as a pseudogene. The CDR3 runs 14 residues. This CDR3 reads CASSKRKENTEAFF. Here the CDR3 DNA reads TGTGCCAGCAGCAAACGAAAGGAGAACACTGAAGCTTTCTTT.

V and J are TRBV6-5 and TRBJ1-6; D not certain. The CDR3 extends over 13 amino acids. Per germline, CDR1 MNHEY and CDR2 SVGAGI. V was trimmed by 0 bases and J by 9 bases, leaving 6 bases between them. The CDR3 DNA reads TGTGCCAGCAGTTACTCGAAAGTTTCACCCCTCCACTTT. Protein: CASSYSKVSPLHF.

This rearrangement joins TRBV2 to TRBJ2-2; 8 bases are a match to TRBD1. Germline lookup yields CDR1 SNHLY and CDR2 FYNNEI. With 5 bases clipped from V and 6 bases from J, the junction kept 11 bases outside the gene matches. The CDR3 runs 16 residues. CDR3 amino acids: CASSPFDRGMPGELFF. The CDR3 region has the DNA TGTGCCAGCAGTCCGTTCGACAGGGGAATGCCCGGGGAGCTGTTTTTT.

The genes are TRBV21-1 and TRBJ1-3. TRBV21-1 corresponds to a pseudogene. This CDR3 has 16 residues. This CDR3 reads CASSKGQAGSGNTIYF. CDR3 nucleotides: TGTGCCAGCAGCAAAGGGCAGGCCGGGTCTGGAAACACCATATATTTT.

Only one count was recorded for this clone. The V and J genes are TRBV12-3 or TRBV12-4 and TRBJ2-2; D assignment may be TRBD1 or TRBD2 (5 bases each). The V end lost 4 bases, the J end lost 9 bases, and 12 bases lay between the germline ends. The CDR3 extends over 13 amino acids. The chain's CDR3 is CASSSWGTRELFF. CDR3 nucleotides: TGTGCCAGCAGTTCATGGGGGACGAGGGAGCTGTTTTTT.

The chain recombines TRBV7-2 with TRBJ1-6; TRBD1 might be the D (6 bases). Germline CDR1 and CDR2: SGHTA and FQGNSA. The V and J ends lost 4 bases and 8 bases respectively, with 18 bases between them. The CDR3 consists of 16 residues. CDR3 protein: CASSSPRTALDSPLHF. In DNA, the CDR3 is TGTGCCAGCAGCTCTCCCCGGACAGCCTTGGATTCACCCCTCCACTTT.

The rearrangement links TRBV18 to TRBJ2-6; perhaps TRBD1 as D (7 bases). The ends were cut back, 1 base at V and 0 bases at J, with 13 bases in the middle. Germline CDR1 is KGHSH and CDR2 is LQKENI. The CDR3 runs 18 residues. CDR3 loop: CASSPQEGAASGANVLTF. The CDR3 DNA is TGTGCCAGCTCACCACAGGAGGGGGCAGCCTCTGGGGCCAACGTCCTGACTTTC.

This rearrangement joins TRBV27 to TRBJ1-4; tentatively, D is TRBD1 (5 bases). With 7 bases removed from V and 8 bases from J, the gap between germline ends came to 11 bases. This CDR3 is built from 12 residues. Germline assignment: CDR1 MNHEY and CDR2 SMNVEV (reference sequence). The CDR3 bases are TGTGCCAGCACGGGGGACGGCGAAAAACTGTTTTTT. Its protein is CASTGDGEKLFF.